Listed below are T cell receptor beta chains from one sample, sequenced in a study of identical twins. TCRdb passed the 5' RACE reads through MiXCR, listing each CDR3 protein once. The sample lists roughly 1.6 million distinct CDR3 sequences; under 35% were seen once. The sequenced material came from cord blood. Receptors were obtained from a newborn girl in good health. The CDR3 runs from the conserved cysteine through the conserved F or W. Each record gives: CDR3 length, J gene, V gene, D gene, clone size, CDR3 protein, CDR3 DNA. The D gene is left open where the match is weak. Only some rows state a clone size, as once, few, many or a class for expanded clones.

15	TRBJ1-2	TRBV27	.	.	CASSPLGGRNYGYTF	TGTGCCAGCAGTCCACTAGGTGGGAGGAACTATGGCTACACCTTC
16	TRBJ2-6	TRBV19	.	few	CASSRDGYSGANVLTF	TGTGCCAGTAGTCGCGACGGATACTCTGGGGCCAACGTCCTGACTTTC
15	TRBJ2-7	TRBV3-1	TRBD2	few	CASSQVSSGGYEQYF	TGTGCCAGCAGCCAAGTTTCTAGCGGGGGCTACGAGCAGTACTTC
16	TRBJ2-6	TRBV29-1	.	many	CSVEGYSRSGANVLTF	TGCAGCGTTGAAGGATACAGCCGCTCTGGGGCCAACGTCCTGACTTTC
15	TRBJ2-7	TRBV11-2	TRBD1	few	CASSVEWGQSYEQYF	TGTGCCAGCAGCGTTGAGTGGGGACAGTCCTACGAGCAGTACTTC
16	TRBJ2-7	TRBV11-2	TRBD2	.	CASRGLAGGSSYEQYF	TGTGCCAGCAGGGGACTAGCGGGGGGGAGCTCCTACGAGCAGTACTTC
15	TRBJ2-7	TRBV5-1	.	few	CASRRRGQRTYEQYF	TGCGCCAGCCGCAGAAGGGGACAACGGACCTACGAGCAGTACTTC
14	TRBJ2-7	TRBV6-5	.	.	CASSYSGDLYEQYF	TGTGCCAGCAGTTACTCGGGGGACCTCTACGAGCAGTACTTC
20	TRBJ2-6	TRBV7-2	TRBD2	.	CASSPRPPLAGGYGANVLTF	TGTGCCAGCAGCCCCCGTCCCCCACTAGCGGGAGGTTATGGCGCCAACGTCCTGACTTTC
16	TRBJ2-1	TRBV6-7	TRBD1	few	CASSYSDRGEDNEQFF	TGTGCCAGCAGTTACTCGGACAGGGGGGAAGACAATGAGCAGTTCTTC
14	TRBJ2-2	TRBV7-2	.	.	CASSFSGFTGELFF	TGTGCCAGCAGCTTCTCAGGTTTCACCGGGGAGCTGTTTTTT
14	TRBJ2-3	TRBV24-1	.	few	CATSENRATDTQYF	TGTGCCACCAGTGAGAACAGGGCCACAGATACGCAGTATTTT
14	TRBJ2-7	TRBV12-3/TRBV12-4	TRBD1	few	CASSWTGSIDEQYF	TGTGCCAGCAGTTGGACAGGGAGTATCGACGAGCAGTACTTC
13	TRBJ1-2	TRBV28	.	.	CASSFMGNYGYTF	TGTGCCAGCAGTTTCATGGGAAACTATGGCTACACCTTC
15	TRBJ1-1	TRBV20-1	.	few	CSARVTRVGNTEAFF	TGCAGTGCTAGAGTGACCCGGGTTGGGAACACTGAAGCTTTCTTT
11	TRBJ2-3	TRBV25-1	.	.	CASISGLTQYF	TGTGCCAGCATTAGCGGCCTTACGCAGTATTTT
15	TRBJ2-7	TRBV20-1	TRBD2	.	CSAPKAGTNSYEQYF	TGCAGCGCCCCTAAGGCCGGGACTAACTCCTACGAGCAGTACTTC